The 28 T cell receptor beta chains below all came from one sample that was sequenced in a study of shared clonotypes between healthy human individuals. Data came from immunoSEQ multiplex PCR; TCRdb stores just in-frame clones and leaves some out. The sample yields 2 million to 3 million clones, around 94% seen once. Sequenced input: naive CD4+ T cells sorted from blood. The subset is: CD45RA+ positively selected. These receptors came from a young man in good health.

V gene TRBV28 combines with J gene TRBJ2-1; TRBD1 agrees at 9 bases. Trimming cost V 6 bases and J 9 bases; bases outside gene matches: 12. The CDR3 extends over 15 amino acids. Germline assignment: CDR1 MDHEN and CDR2 SYDVKM. The CDR3: CASSYSLTGGGEQFF. In DNA, the CDR3 is TGTGCCAGCAGCTACTCCCTGACAGGGGGAGGTGAGCAGTTCTTC. The full variable domain, with the rest looked up from reference TRBV28 and TRBJ2-1, is DVKVTQSSRYLVKRTGEKVFLECVQDMDHENMFWYRQDPGLGLRLIYFSYDVKMKEKGDIPEGYSVSREKKERFSLILESASTNQTSMYLCASSYSLTGGGEQFFGPGTRLTVL.

The V and J genes are TRBV30 and TRBJ2-3; a possible D gene is TRBD2 (6 bases). The germline V gene encodes CDR1 GTSNPN and CDR2 SVGIG (reference sequence). There are 15 residues in the CDR3. The V and J ends lost 2 bases and 3 bases respectively, with 15 bases between them. The CDR3 here is CAWSISGLPTDTQYF. DNA of the CDR3: TGTGCCTGGAGTATTTCGGGACTGCCTACAGATACGCAGTATTTT.

The chain combines TRBV19 with TRBJ1-1; perhaps TRBD1 as D (5 bases). The germline V gene has CDR1 LNHDA and CDR2 SQIVND (reference sequence). Trimming took 5 bases from V and 1 from J, leaving 14 bases between them. This CDR3 comprises 15 residues. The CDR3 DNA is TGTGCCAGTAGTTTCCAGGGTGACTCGAACACTGAAGCTTTCTTT. Translated: CASSFQGDSNTEAFF.

V and J are TRBV29-1 and TRBJ2-1, with D possibly being TRBD1 (6 bases). CDR1 SQVTM and CDR2 ANQGSEA come from the germline V gene. V lost 4 bases and J 7 bases, leaving 14 bases between the germline ends. This CDR3 comprises 13 residues. The CDR3 DNA follows: TGCAGCGTTGGGGCAGGGGCCCGGAATGAGCAGTTCTTC. Residues: CSVGAGARNEQFF.

In DNA form, the CDR3 reads TGTGCCAGTAGTATAGAGGGAGCCAGCTCCTACAATGAGCAGTTCTTC. Translation gives CASSIEGASSYNEQFF. The chain is built from TRBV19 and TRBJ2-1; the D gene is possibly TRBD2 (5 bases). The CDR3 covers 16 residues. Germline CDR1 and CDR2: LNHDA and SQIVND (reference sequence). Trimming cost V 0 bases and J 0 bases, with 9 bases left between them.

This rearrangement joins TRBV7-9 to TRBJ2-3; TRBD2 is a possible D gene (6 bases). Germline-derived CDR1 and CDR2 are SEHNR and FQNEAQ (reference sequence). CDR3 length equals 16 residues. Trimming took 6 bases from V and 3 from J, leaving 19 bases between them. The CDR3 sequence: CASSRRTTNPTDTQYF. The DNA of the CDR3 is TGTGCCAGCAGTCGACGGACTACAAACCCAACAGATACGCAGTATTTT. The variable domain in full, with the rest retrieved from reference TRBV7-9 and TRBJ2-3, is DTGVSQNPRHKITKRGQNVTFRCDPISEHNRLYWYRQTLGQGPEFLTYFQNEAQLEKSRLLSDRFSAERPKGSFSTLEIQRTEQGDSAMYLCASSRRTTNPTDTQYFGPGTRLTVL.

This chain joins TRBV4-3 and TRBJ2-6; 9 bases agree with TRBD1. The CDR3 totals 17 residues. The germline CDR1 and CDR2 sequences are LGHNA and YSLEER. With V trimmed by 4 bases and J by 1 base, 5 bases remained unmatched. CDR3 nucleotides: TGCGCCAGCAGCCCCCAGACAGGGGGTTCTGGGGCCAACGTCCTGACTTTC. Its protein product is CASSPQTGGSGANVLTF.

Here the CDR3 DNA reads TGTGCCAGTAGTATAGGTGGGACTGTCGGCTCCTACGAGCAGTACTTC. Protein: CASSIGGTVGSYEQYF. The chain has TRBV19 and TRBJ2-7; D possibly corresponds to TRBD2 (6 bases). Trimming took 1 base from V and 0 from J, leaving 13 bases between them. The germline CDR1 and CDR2 sequences are LNHDA and SQIVND (reference sequence). CDR3 size: 16 residues. Combining the CDR3 with reference TRBV19 and TRBJ2-7 gives the whole variable domain DGGITQSPKYLFRKEGQNVTLSCEQNLNHDAMYWYRQDPGQGLRLIYYSQIVNDFQKGDIAEGYSVSREKKESFPLTVTSAQKNPTAFYLCASSIGGTVGSYEQYFGPGTRLTVT.

The genes are TRBV4-1 and TRBJ1-4; the match to TRBD1 covers 7 bases. This CDR3 contains 14 residues. Trimming cost V 1 base and J 11 bases; bases outside gene matches: 7. Germline loops: CDR1 MGHRA, CDR2 YSYEKL. The CDR3 region is CASSQGQGGGKLFF. The CDR3 DNA reads as TGCGCCAGCAGCCAAGGTCAGGGAGGGGGCAAACTGTTTTTT.

V gene TRBV5-4 combines with J gene TRBJ2-1; D is tentatively TRBD1 or TRBD2 (5 bases each). This CDR3 is 16 amino acids long. Germline V lookup: CDR1 SGHNT, CDR2 YYREEE (reference sequence). Trimming left V 3 bases short and J 1 base short, with 14 bases between. Here the CDR3 reads CASSSGGGPSYNEQFF. The CDR3 coding sequence is TGTGCCAGCAGCTCCGGTGGGGGACCGTCCTACAATGAGCAGTTCTTC.

The chain links TRBV2 to TRBJ1-6, with 11 nucleotides matching TRBD1. V lost 3 bases, J lost 9 bases, and 1 base stayed unmatched. Per the germline V gene, CDR1 is SNHLY and CDR2 is FYNNEI. The CDR3 sequence is 14 residues long. The CDR3 coding sequence is TGTGCCAGCAGTGAGGGACAGGGGGGTTCACCCCTCCACTTT. This sequence encodes CASSEGQGGSPLHF.

V gene TRBV6-6 combines with J gene TRBJ1-2; 7 nucleotides align to TRBD1. The trim removed 4 bases at V and 7 bases at J, leaving 6 bases unmatched. The germline V gene encodes CDR1 MNHNY and CDR2 SVGAGI (reference sequence). The CDR3 has 13 amino acids. Here the CDR3 DNA reads TGTGCCAGCAGTTGGACAGGCTTCGGTGGCTACACCTTC. Encoded protein: CASSWTGFGGYTF.

A remark on this clone: This sample includes further DNA sequences coding for the same CDR3. The rearrangement joins TRBV5-1 to TRBJ2-2, with TRBD2 matching 9 bases. J gave up 2 bases and V 0 bases, and 2 bases lay outside the gene matches. The CDR3 runs to 16 residues. The germline gives CDR1 SGHRS, CDR2 YFSETQ. Here the CDR3 DNA reads TGCGCCAGCAGCTTGGCCCTAGCGGGAAACACCGGGGAGCTGTTTTTT. This sequence encodes CASSLALAGNTGELFF.

DNA of the CDR3: TGTGCCAGCAGCCCAGGCGCAAAGACCCAGTACTTC. Translating gives CASSPGAKTQYF. This chain uses TRBV14 with TRBJ2-5; D is undetermined. The germline CDR1 and CDR2 sequences are SGHDN and FVKESK. With 4 bases removed from V and 6 bases from J, the gap between germline ends came to 9 bases. CDR3 length equals 12 residues.

About this clone: In the same sample, other DNA sequences code for this CDR3. This chain connects TRBV6-6 to TRBJ2-7, with 8 bases matching TRBD1. V lost 0 bases, J lost 4 bases, and 2 bases stayed unmatched. Per the germline V gene, CDR1 is MNHNY and CDR2 is SVGAGI (reference sequence). The CDR3 spans 14 residues. CDR3 in amino acids: CASSYSQGAYEQYF. The CDR3, as DNA: TGTGCCAGCAGTTACTCCCAGGGGGCTTACGAGCAGTACTTC.

The chain carries TRBV20-1 and TRBJ2-1, with TRBD1 identical over 7 bases. Trimming removed 6 bases from V and 8 bases from J; junction bases left unmatched: 1. The CDR3 sequence is 10 residues long. Germline values: CDR1 DFQATT, CDR2 SNEGSKA (reference sequence). The CDR3 DNA reads as TGCAGTGCCCAGGGGGATGAGCAGTTCTTC. It translates to CSAQGDEQFF.

The V gene is TRBV5-1, the J gene TRBJ2-3, with D perhaps TRBD2 (6 bases). This CDR3 has 14 residues. Germline V lookup: CDR1 SGHRS, CDR2 YFSETQ. Trimming took 7 bases from V and 5 from J, leaving 17 bases between them. CDR3 region: CASGEVRAGDTQYF. In DNA, the CDR3 is TGCGCCAGCGGGGAGGTAAGGGCCGGAGATACGCAGTATTTT.

About this clone: This sample includes further DNA sequences coding for the same CDR3. This chain uses TRBV10-3 with TRBJ2-7, with D possibly being TRBD1 (5 bases). The length of the CDR3 is 12 residues. The germline gives CDR1 ENHRY, CDR2 SYGVKD. The V and J ends lost 5 bases and 3 bases respectively, with 8 bases between them. The CDR3 reads CAISRDSYEQYF. The DNA of the CDR3 is TGTGCCATCAGTCGAGACAGCTACGAGCAGTACTTC.

In its sample, this clone was seen once. CDR3: CASSQNFGTDGYTF. The DNA for the CDR3 is TGCGCCAGCAGTCAAAATTTCGGGACGGATGGCTACACCTTC. The chain recombines TRBV23-1 with TRBJ1-2, with a tentative D call TRBD1 (5 bases). TRBV23-1 qualifies as an ORF whose function is uncertain. The CDR3 totals 14 residues. The V gene lost 2 bases and the J gene lost 6 bases, with 13 bases spanning the gap.

The rearrangement uses TRBV4-2 and TRBJ2-6; D unresolved. The CDR3 sequence is 16 residues long. Per germline, CDR1 LGHNA and CDR2 YNFKEQ. Between the trimmed V and J ends, which lost 0 bases and 4 bases, there was a span of 10 bases. The CDR3 here is CASSQDSLTGANVLTF. As DNA, the CDR3 is TGTGCCAGCAGCCAAGATTCGCTTACCGGGGCCAACGTCCTGACTTTC.

The V gene is TRBV4-1, the J gene TRBJ2-7, with 7 positions matching TRBD2. The CDR3 consists of 15 residues. The germline V gene encodes CDR1 MGHRA and CDR2 YSYEKL. After removal of 1 base from V and 3 bases from J, the junction contained 6 bases not matched to a gene. The CDR3: CASSQVGDYLYEQYF. The CDR3 nucleotides read TGCGCCAGCAGCCAAGTTGGGGACTACCTCTACGAGCAGTACTTC.

V and J are TRBV9 and TRBJ2-5, with D uncertain. The V gene lost 4 bases and the J gene lost 5 bases, with 18 bases spanning the gap. Germline V lookup: CDR1 SGDLS, CDR2 YYNGEE. The CDR3 length is 15 residues. The CDR3 loop reads CASSTRPISGETQYF. The CDR3 DNA is TGTGCCAGCAGCACCAGACCCATTTCCGGGGAGACCCAGTACTTC.

The chain is built from TRBV6-1 and TRBJ1-3; no definite D call. This CDR3 contains 14 residues. Germline V gene data show CDR1 as MNHNS and CDR2 as SASEGT. The germline V and J ends were trimmed by 8 bases and 0 bases, with 11 bases remaining between them. In nucleotides, the CDR3 is TGTGCCAGCTGCCTGTCCTACTCTGGAAACACCATATATTTT. It is translated as CASCLSYSGNTIYF.

The chain carries TRBV11-2 and TRBJ2-7, with 8 bases aligning to TRBD2. Germline CDR1 SGHAT, CDR2 FQNNGV. The CDR3 contains 17 residues. Trimming took 4 bases from V and 6 from J; bases not matched to a gene: 17. DNA of the CDR3: TGTGCCAGCAGCTCGCTCGGGACGGGACTAGTATCGATCGAGCAGTACTTC. It encodes CASSSLGTGLVSIEQYF.

The chain employs TRBV6-1 and TRBJ1-2, with D perhaps TRBD1 (6 bases). V was clipped by 7 bases and J by 12 bases, with 18 bases between them. The CDR3 totals 12 residues. CDR1 is MNHNS and CDR2 is SASEGT in the germline V gene. This CDR3 is CASTTGPMMNTF. CDR3 DNA sequence: TGTGCCAGCACGACAGGTCCTATGATGAACACCTTC.

The chain couples TRBV10-2 to TRBJ2-3, with TRBD2 identical over 7 bases. The CDR3 has 15 amino acids. V shed 6 bases and J 0 bases; nucleotides not matched to a gene: 6. Per the germline V gene, CDR1 is WSHSY and CDR2 is SAAADI. The CDR3 nucleotides read TGCGCCAGCAGCGACACTAGCGCGAGCACAGATACGCAGTATTTT. Protein: CASSDTSASTDTQYF.

V and J are TRBV7-2 and TRBJ1-3; D is possibly TRBD1 (5 bases). Germline values: CDR1 SGHTA, CDR2 FQGNSA. V was pared by 1 base and J by 0 bases, with 10 bases between. The CDR3 totals 16 residues. CDR3 loop: CASSLVWGGSGNTIYF. DNA of the CDR3: TGTGCCAGCAGCTTAGTTTGGGGCGGCTCTGGAAACACCATATATTTT.

V and J are TRBV6-1 and TRBJ1-5; weak D call: TRBD1 (6 bases). CDR1 and CDR2 from the germline V gene are MNHNS and SASEGT. The V end was cut by 7 bases, the J end by 4 bases, with 14 bases between. This CDR3 contains 14 residues. The CDR3 here is CASTGPGVNQPQHF. The CDR3 DNA follows: TGTGCCAGCACCGGTCCAGGGGTAAATCAGCCCCAGCATTTT.